The 16 T cell receptor beta chains reported below all come from one sample, sequenced in a study of blood T cell repertoires in COVID-19. Profiled with immunoSEQ multiplex PCR; TCRdb holds only in-frame clones, not every one. The data show 200,000 to 250,000 clones, with about nine tenths seen just once and about 0.8% held by the top ten. The sequenced material came from peripheral blood. All receptors derive from a man aged 25 to 45 with COVID-19, enrolled during active disease.

This chain uses TRBV30 with TRBJ2-1; the match to TRBD2 covers 10 bases. Germline V gene sequence: CDR1 GTSNPN, CDR2 SVGIG (reference sequence). The CDR3 is 15 residues long. J gave up 6 bases and V 8 bases, and 13 bases lay outside the gene matches. CDR3 sequence reads: CAARGERGGPNEQFF. Here the CDR3 DNA reads TGTGCCGCCCGCGGGGAGCGGGGGGGCCCCAATGAGCAGTTCTTC.

This clone was observed a few times. The chain couples TRBV20-1 to TRBJ1-2; D possibly corresponds to TRBD1 (5 bases). The CDR3 has 11 amino acids. Germline CDR1 reads DFQATT; CDR2 reads SNEGSKA (reference sequence). Trimming pared 7 bases from V and 8 bases from J, leaving 14 bases between. The CDR3 sequence: CSGDSTGGYTF. The CDR3 DNA is TGCAGTGGGGACTCCACCGGCGGCTACACCTTC.

The chain employs TRBV3-1 (or the pseudogene TRBV3-2) and TRBJ1-2; D call uncertain. Germline CDR1 reads LGHDT; CDR2 reads YNNKEL (reference sequence). The length of the CDR3 is 14 residues. V lost 1 base and J 2 bases, leaving 8 bases between the germline ends. Written as DNA, the CDR3 is TGTGCCAGCAGCCAAGGACATACAAACTATGGCTACACCTTC. It translates to CASSQGHTNYGYTF.

This clone was observed a single time. The rearrangement joins TRBV14 to TRBJ1-5; possible D gene TRBD1, 6 bases. Trimming shortened V by 4 bases and J by 0 bases, and 22 bases separated the two germline ends. The length of the CDR3 is 19 residues. Germline loops: CDR1 SGHDN, CDR2 FVKESK. The CDR3 DNA follows: TGTGCCAGCAGCCCTTGTCAGGGGATGGGGGTTTATAGCAATCAGCCCCAGCATTTT. This codes for CASSPCQGMGVYSNQPQHF.

The V gene is TRBV30, the J gene TRBJ2-1; D gene unclear. CDR3 size: 12 residues. V lost 1 base to trimming and J lost 4 bases, with 5 bases between them. Germline V lookup: CDR1 GTSNPN, CDR2 SVGIG (reference sequence). This CDR3 reads CAWSGSYNEQFF. CDR3 bases: TGTGCCTGGAGTGGTAGTTACAATGAGCAGTTCTTC.

The rearrangement uses TRBV12-3 or TRBV12-4 and TRBJ1-1; 7 bases line up with TRBD1. V was pared by 3 bases and J by 9 bases, with 7 bases of the junction left unmatched. This CDR3 spans 13 amino acids. CDR3 protein: CASSLSQGGKAFF. CDR3 nucleotides: TGTGCCAGCAGTTTGAGCCAGGGGGGTAAAGCTTTCTTT.

The J gene is TRBJ1-5, the V gene TRBV9; 7 positions agree with TRBD1. CDR3 length: 15 amino acids. In germline, CDR1 is SGDLS, CDR2 YYNGEE. Trimming at V came to 3 bases and at J to 1 base, leaving 4 bases not matched to a gene. CDR3 DNA: TGTGCCAGCAGCGAGGGGACAGTGAGCAATCAGCCCCAGCATTTT. This sequence encodes CASSEGTVSNQPQHF.

V is TRBV3-1 (or the pseudogene TRBV3-2) and J is TRBJ1-3, with a weak D call TRBD1 (6 bases). The CDR3 contains 18 residues. Germline V lookup: CDR1 LGHDT, CDR2 YNNKEL (reference sequence). V lost 3 bases and J 0 bases, leaving 18 bases between the germline ends. The CDR3 spells CASSHGDKRPYSGNTIYF. As DNA, the CDR3 is TGTGCCAGCAGCCACGGGGACAAAAGACCTTACTCTGGAAACACCATATATTTT.

The V and J genes are TRBV6-5 and TRBJ1-2; D gene unclear. CDR1 is MNHEY, CDR2 SVGAGI, per germline. Deletions cut 2 bases from V and 7 bases from J, with 17 bases between. The CDR3 has 15 residues. CDR3 nucleotide sequence: TGTGCCAGCAGTTACGTCTCTCCGAAGTCCGGTGGCTACACCTTC. This encodes CASSYVSPKSGGYTF.

The CDR3 loop reads CASSEGQGSRGYTF. CDR3 sequence (DNA): TGTGCCAGCAGTGAAGGACAGGGGAGTAGGGGCTACACCTTC. The genes are TRBV2 and TRBJ1-2, with TRBD1 identical over 8 bases. With 1 base clipped from V and 8 bases from J, the junction kept 6 bases outside the gene matches. CDR3 size: 14 residues. The V gene's germline CDR1 is SNHLY and CDR2 FYNNEI.

The chain carries TRBV29-1 and TRBJ1-1, with D tentatively TRBD1 (6 bases). In germline, CDR1 is SQVTM, CDR2 ANQGSEA. This CDR3 has 14 amino acids. Between the trimmed V and J ends, which lost 4 bases and 3 bases, there was a span of 15 bases. This CDR3 reads CSVANRVADTEAFF. CDR3 nucleotides: TGCAGCGTTGCCAACAGGGTGGCGGACACTGAAGCTTTCTTT. Complete variable domain (other parts from reference TRBV29-1 and TRBJ1-1): SAVISQKPSRDICQRGTSLTIQCQVDSQVTMMFWYRQQPGQSLTLIATANQGSEATYESGFVIDKFPISRPNLTFSTLTVSNMSPEDSSIYLCSVANRVADTEAFFGQGTRLTVV.

The chain uses TRBV5-4 and TRBJ1-6, with D possibly being TRBD1 (5 bases). Germline CDR1 is SGHNT and CDR2 is YYREEE (reference sequence). The V end lost 3 bases, the J end lost 14 bases, and 21 bases lay between the germline ends. CDR3 length: 15 residues. The CDR3 spells CASSSEQGSISTLHF. CDR3 coding DNA: TGTGCCAGCAGCTCCGAGCAGGGTTCAATAAGCACCCTCCACTTT.

The CDR3 DNA reads TGTGCCAGCAGCCAAGGTGTGGGCAAATATGGCTACACCTTC. Residues: CASSQGVGKYGYTF. The rearrangement uses TRBV3-1 (or the pseudogene TRBV3-2) and TRBJ1-2; D gene uncertain. The germline V and J ends were trimmed by 1 base and 5 bases, with 11 bases remaining between them. Per the germline V gene, CDR1 is LGHDT and CDR2 is YNNKEL (reference sequence). This CDR3 is built from 14 residues.

The chain joins TRBV6-5 to TRBJ2-7, with D possibly matching TRBD1 (5 bases). The CDR3 spans 14 residues. V lost 0 bases to trimming and J lost 3 bases, with 9 bases between them. Germline CDR1 is MNHEY and CDR2 is SVGAGI. This CDR3 reads CASSYSHRNYEQYF. The CDR3, as DNA: TGTGCCAGCAGTTACTCGCACAGGAACTACGAGCAGTACTTC.

This clone was found a few times. The gene calls are TRBV7-9 and TRBJ2-7; D not resolved. V shed 4 bases and J shed 7 bases, with 14 bases lying between them. CDR1 and CDR2 (germline): SEHNR, FQNEAQ (reference sequence). This CDR3 has 13 amino acids. CDR3 sequence: CASSSPLGAEQYF. The CDR3 bases are TGTGCCAGCAGCTCCCCCCTAGGTGCGGAGCAGTACTTC.

The genes are TRBV4-1 and TRBJ2-4; D unclear. The germline V and J ends were trimmed by 0 bases and 0 bases, with 12 bases remaining between them. Germline CDR1 is MGHRA and CDR2 is YSYEKL. The CDR3 sequence is 17 residues long. CDR3 in amino acids: CASSQDINTLAKNIQYF. In DNA, the CDR3 is TGCGCCAGCAGCCAAGATATTAATACTCTAGCCAAAAACATTCAGTACTTC.